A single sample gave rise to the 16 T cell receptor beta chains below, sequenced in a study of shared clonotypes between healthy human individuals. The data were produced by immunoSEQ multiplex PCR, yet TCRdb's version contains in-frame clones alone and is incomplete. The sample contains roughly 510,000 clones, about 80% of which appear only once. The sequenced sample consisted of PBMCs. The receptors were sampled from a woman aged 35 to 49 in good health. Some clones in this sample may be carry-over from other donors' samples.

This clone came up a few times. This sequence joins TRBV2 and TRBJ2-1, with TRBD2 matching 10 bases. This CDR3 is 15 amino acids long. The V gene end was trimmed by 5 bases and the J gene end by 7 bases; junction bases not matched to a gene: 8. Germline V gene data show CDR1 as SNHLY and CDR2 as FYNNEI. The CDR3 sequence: CASSRIAGGRNEQFF. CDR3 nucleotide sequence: TGTGCCAGCAGTAGGATAGCGGGAGGTAGGAATGAGCAGTTCTTC. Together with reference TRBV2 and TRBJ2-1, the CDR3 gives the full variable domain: EPEVTQTPSHQVTQMGQEVILRCVPISNHLYFYWYRQILGQKVEFLVSFYNNEISEKSEIFDDQFSVERPDGSNFTLKIRSTKLEDSAMYFCASSRIAGGRNEQFFGPGTRLTVL.

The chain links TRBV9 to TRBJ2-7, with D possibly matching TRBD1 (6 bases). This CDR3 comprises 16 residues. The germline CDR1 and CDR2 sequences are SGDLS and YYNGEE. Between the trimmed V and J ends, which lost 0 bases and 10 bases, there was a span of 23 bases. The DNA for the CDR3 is TGTGCCAGCAGCGTAGAGGGGACACCGACCCTTACGAGTCAGTACTTC. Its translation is CASSVEGTPTLTSQYF.

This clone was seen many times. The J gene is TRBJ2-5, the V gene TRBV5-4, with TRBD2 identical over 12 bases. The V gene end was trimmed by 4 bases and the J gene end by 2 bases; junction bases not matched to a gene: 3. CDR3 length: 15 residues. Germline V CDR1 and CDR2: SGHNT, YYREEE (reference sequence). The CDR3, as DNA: TGTGCCAGCAGCCCCGGGACTAGCGGGCAAGAGACCCAGTACTTC. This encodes CASSPGTSGQETQYF.

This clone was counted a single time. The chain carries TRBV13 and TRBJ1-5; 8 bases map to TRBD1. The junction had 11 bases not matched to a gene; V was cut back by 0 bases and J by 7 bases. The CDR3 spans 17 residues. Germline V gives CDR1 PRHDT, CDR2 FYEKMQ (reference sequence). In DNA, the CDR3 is TGTGCCAGCAGCTTAGGCCGAGACAGGGGAAGGGGCCAGCCCCAGCATTTT. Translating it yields CASSLGRDRGRGQPQHF.

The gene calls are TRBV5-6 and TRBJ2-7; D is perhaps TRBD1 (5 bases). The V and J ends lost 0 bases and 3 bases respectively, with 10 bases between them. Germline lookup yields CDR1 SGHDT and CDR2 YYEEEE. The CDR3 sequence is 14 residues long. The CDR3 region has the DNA TGTGCCAGCAGCTTGGTCGGCAGGGACTACGAGCAGTACTTC. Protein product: CASSLVGRDYEQYF.

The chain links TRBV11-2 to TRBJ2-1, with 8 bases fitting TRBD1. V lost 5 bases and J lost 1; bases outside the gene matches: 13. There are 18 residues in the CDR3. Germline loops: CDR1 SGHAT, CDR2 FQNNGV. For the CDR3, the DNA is TGTGCCAGCAGCATACCGATTGGGCGGACAGGGTCCTACAATGAGCAGTTCTTC. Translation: CASSIPIGRTGSYNEQFF.

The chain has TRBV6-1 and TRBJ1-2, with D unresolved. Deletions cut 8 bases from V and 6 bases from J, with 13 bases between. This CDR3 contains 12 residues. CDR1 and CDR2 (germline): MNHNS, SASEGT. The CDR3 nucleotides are TGTGCCAGCTGGGTTGGGTATCATGGCTACACCTTC. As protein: CASWVGYHGYTF.

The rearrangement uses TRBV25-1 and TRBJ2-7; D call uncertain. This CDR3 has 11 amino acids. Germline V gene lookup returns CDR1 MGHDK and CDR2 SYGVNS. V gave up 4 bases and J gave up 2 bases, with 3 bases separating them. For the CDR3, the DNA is TGTGCCAGCAGTGGGGCCTACGAGCAGTACTTC. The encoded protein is CASSGAYEQYF.

This chain's CDR3 is CASSPAGTRGYNEQFF. The CDR3 DNA reads as TGTGCCAGCAGTCCGGCCGGGACTAGGGGCTACAATGAGCAGTTCTTC. The genes are TRBV25-1 and TRBJ2-1, with 8 bases matching TRBD2. CDR3 length equals 16 residues. V lost 5 bases and J lost 3; bases outside the gene matches: 9. Germline V gene lookup returns CDR1 MGHDK and CDR2 SYGVNS.

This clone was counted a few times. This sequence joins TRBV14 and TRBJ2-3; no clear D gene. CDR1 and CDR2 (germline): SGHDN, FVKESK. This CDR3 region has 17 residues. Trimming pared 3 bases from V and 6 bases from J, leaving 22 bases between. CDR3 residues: CASSHLIKPVAPDTQYF. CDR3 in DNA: TGTGCCAGCAGCCACCTAATTAAACCCGTAGCTCCCGATACGCAGTATTTT.

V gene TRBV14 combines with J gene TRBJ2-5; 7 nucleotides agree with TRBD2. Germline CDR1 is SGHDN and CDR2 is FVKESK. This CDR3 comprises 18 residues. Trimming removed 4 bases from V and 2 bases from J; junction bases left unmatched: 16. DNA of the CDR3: TGTGCCAGCAGCCGAGGGTACTTTAGGGAGGGAGAACAAGAGACCCAGTACTTC. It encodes CASSRGYFREGEQETQYF.

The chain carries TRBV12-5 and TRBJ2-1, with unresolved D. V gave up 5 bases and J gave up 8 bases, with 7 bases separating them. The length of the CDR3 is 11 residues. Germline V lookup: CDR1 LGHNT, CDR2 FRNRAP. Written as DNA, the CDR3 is TGTGCTAGTGGTGATGGCCATGAGCAGTTCTTC. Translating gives CASGDGHEQFF.

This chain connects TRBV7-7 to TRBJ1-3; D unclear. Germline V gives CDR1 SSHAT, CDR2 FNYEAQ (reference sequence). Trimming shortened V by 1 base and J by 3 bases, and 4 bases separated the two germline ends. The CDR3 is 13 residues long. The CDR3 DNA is TGTGCCAGCAGCTTAGGGGTTGGAAACACCATATATTTT. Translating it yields CASSLGVGNTIYF.

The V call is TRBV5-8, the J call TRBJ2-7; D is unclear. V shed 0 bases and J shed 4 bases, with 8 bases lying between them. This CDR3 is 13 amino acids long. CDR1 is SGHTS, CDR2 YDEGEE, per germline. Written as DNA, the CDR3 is TGTGCCAGCAGCTTGGCCTTGGGATACGAGCAGTACTTC. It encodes CASSLALGYEQYF.

The CDR3 DNA follows: TGTGCCACCAATCGGGGGGGGATCTACGAGCAGTACTTC. Amino acids: CATNRGGIYEQYF. The genes are TRBV28 and TRBJ2-7, with 8 bases fitting TRBD2. The V gene's germline CDR1 is MDHEN and CDR2 SYDVKM. The CDR3 has 13 amino acids. Unmatched junction bases numbered 8, after V lost 10 bases and J lost 3 bases.

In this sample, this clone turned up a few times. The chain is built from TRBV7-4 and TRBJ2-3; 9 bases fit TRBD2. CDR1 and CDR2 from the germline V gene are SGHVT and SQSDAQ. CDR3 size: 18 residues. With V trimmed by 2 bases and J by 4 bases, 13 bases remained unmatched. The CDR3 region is CASSLKRGRVGRADTQYF. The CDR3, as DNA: TGTGCCAGCAGCTTAAAGCGCGGGAGGGTAGGTCGTGCAGATACGCAGTATTTT.